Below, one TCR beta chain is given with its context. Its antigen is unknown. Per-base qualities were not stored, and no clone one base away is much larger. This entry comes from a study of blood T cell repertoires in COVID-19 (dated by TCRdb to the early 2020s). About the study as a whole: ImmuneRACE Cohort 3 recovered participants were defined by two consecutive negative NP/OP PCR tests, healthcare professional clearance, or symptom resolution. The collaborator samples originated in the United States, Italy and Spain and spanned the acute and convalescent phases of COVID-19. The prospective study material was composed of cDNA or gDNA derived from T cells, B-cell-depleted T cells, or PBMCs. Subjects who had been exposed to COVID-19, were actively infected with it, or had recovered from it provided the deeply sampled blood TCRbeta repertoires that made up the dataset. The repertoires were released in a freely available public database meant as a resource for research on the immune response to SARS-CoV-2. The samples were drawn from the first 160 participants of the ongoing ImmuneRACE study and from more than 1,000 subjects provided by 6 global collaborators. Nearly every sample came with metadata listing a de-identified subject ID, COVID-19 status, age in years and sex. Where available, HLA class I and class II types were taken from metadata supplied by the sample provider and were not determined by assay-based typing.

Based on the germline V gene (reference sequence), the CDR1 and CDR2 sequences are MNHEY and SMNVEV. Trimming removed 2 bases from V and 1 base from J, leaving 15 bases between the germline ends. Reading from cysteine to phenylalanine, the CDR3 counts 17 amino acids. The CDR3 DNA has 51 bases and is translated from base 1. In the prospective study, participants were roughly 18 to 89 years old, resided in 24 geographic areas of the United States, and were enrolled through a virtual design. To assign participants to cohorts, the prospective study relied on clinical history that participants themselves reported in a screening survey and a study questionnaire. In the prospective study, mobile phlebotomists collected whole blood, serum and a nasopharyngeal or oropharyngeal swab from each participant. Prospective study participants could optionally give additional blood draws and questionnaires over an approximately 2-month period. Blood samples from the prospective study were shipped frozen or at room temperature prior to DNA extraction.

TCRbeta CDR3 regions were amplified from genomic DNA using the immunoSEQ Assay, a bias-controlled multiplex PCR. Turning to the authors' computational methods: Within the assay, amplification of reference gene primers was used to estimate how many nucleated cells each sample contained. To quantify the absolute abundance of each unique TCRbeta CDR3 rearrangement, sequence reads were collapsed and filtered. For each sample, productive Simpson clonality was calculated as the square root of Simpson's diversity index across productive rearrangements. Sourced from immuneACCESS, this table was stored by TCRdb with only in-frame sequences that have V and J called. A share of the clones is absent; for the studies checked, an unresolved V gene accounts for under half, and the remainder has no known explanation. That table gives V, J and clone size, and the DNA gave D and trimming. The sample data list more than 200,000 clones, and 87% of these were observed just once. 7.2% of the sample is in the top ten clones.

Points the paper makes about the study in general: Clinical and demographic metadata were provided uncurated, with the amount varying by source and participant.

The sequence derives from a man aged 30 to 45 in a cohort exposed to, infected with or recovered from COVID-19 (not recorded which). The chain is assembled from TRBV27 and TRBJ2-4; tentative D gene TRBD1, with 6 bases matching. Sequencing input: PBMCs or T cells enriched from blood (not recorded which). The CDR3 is CASSLSGQGMAKNIQYF. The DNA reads TGTGCCAGCAGTTTAAGTGGCCAGGGGATGGCCAAAAACATTCAGTACTTC.